This T cell receptor (beta chain) originates from a study of sequential checkpoint blockade in melanoma. Turning to the study itself: Each arm's sequence ended with maintenance nivolumab.

The CDR3 sequence is 14 residues long. Trimming took 0 bases from V and 7 from J, leaving 13 bases between them. The germline V gene encodes CDR1 SGHDN and CDR2 FVKESK. Produced via immunoSEQ multiplex PCR; TCRdb's table is partial and in-frame only. This table has 9,500 to 12,000 clones, 45% to 60% appearing once. Treatment described: randomized to nivolumab then ipilimumab (arm A) or the reverse (arm B). Live CD3+CD8+ CD19− CD56− cells were sorted from PBMCs. This TCR derives from a human donor with melanoma. The sequences come from CD8+ T cells sorted from blood (inferred from file names), collected from a patient given nivolumab and ipilimumab in sequence. The chain uses TRBV14 and TRBJ2-7, with TRBD2 as a possible D gene (6 bases). The CDR3 loop reads CASSQEILGREQYF. The CDR3 DNA follows: TGTGCCAGCAGCCAAGAAATTTTGGGGAGGGAGCAGTACTTC.